The sequence of this T cell receptor (beta chain) was determined in a study of shared clonotypes between healthy human individuals. CD45RO negativity and positive selection for CCR7 defined naive CD8 cells, a population that excluded terminally differentiated effector memory CD45RA+ cells. Method: immunoSEQ multiplex PCR; TCRdb's copy keeps in-frame clones and lacks some. The sample has hundreds of thousands of clones; 95% to 97% are singletons. CDR1 and CDR2 (germline): MDHEN, SYDVKM. The CDR3 has 14 amino acids. The germline V and J ends were trimmed by 2 bases and 2 bases, with 9 bases remaining between them.

The receptor's source is a woman aged 30 to 39 in good health. This chain links TRBV28 with TRBJ1-2; no clear D. Sequenced material: naive CD8+ T cells sorted from blood. Here the CDR3 reads CASSLTPSNYGYTF. The CDR3 DNA reads as TGTGCCAGCAGTTTAACGCCTAGCAACTATGGCTACACCTTC.